Listed below are T cell receptor beta chains from one sample, sequenced in a study of blood T cell repertoires in COVID-19. Using immunoSEQ multiplex PCR, the repertoire was profiled, and TCRdb retains in-frame clones only, with some absent. The table includes more than 100,000 clones, 87% detected once. Sequencing was carried out using peripheral blood. The receptors were sampled from a man aged 50 to 59 in a cohort sampled during active COVID-19. CDR3s include the opening cysteine and the closing phenylalanine or tryptophan. D genes are given only for firm matches. Clone size is stated in some rows and not others, as once, few, many or a class when expanded.

>NA|TRBV6-6|NA|TRBJ1-1
CASSYSTGDTEAFF
TGTGCCAGCAGTTACTCGACTGGAGACACTGAAGCTTTCTTT
>NA|TRBV12-3/TRBV12-4|NA|TRBJ1-2
CASSLRLNYGYTF
TGTGCCAGCAGTTTGAGGTTAAACTATGGCTACACCTTC
>NA|TRBV5-1|NA|TRBJ2-3
CASSLGQGNPTDTQYF
TGCGCCAGCAGCTTGGGGCAGGGTAACCCGACAGATACGCAGTATTTT
>NA|TRBV19|NA|TRBJ2-1
CASSPRVDEQFF
TGTGCCAGTAGTCCCAGGGTCGATGAGCAGTTCTTC
>NA|TRBV6-6|NA|TRBJ2-1
CASRPGERISYNEQFF
TGTGCCAGCAGGCCCGGGGAGCGTATCTCCTACAATGAGCAGTTCTTC
>TRBD1|TRBV7-8|NA|TRBJ1-2
CASSRDRLSGYTF
TGTGCCAGCAGCCGGGACAGACTGTCTGGCTACACCTTC
>NA|TRBV19|NA|TRBJ1-1
CASRPPWGYTEAFF
TGTGCCAGTAGGCCCCCCTGGGGCTATACTGAAGCTTTCTTT
>TRBD1|TRBV2|NA|TRBJ1-1
CASRRTGTNTEAFF
TGTGCCAGCAGGAGGACAGGGACTAACACTGAAGCTTTCTTT
>NA|TRBV25-1|NA|TRBJ1-4
CASSAPSESNEKLFF
TGTGCCAGCAGTGCCCCGTCTGAGTCTAATGAAAAACTGTTTTTT
>TRBD1|TRBV5-6|NA|TRBJ2-2
CASSPNRGTGELFF
TGTGCCAGCAGCCCCAACAGGGGAACCGGGGAGCTGTTTTTT
>NA|TRBV2|NA|TRBJ2-1
CASRGRSEQFF
TGTGCCAGCAGGGGGAGATCGGAGCAGTTCTTC
>NA|TRBV1|NA|TRBJ2-3
CTSSQDGTSGGSDTQYF
TGCACCAGCAGCCAAGATGGGACTAGCGGGGGCTCAGATACGCAGTATTTT
>TRBD1|TRBV19|few|TRBJ2-7
CASRQTGGSSYEQYF
TGTGCCAGTAGGCAGACAGGGGGAAGCTCCTACGAGCAGTACTTC
>NA|TRBV7-6|NA|TRBJ2-2
CASSPEATYTGELFF
TGTGCCAGCAGCCCCGAGGCTACCTACACCGGGGAGCTGTTTTTT
>NA|TRBV11-2|NA|TRBJ2-2
CASSLAGTGELFF
TGTGCCAGCAGCTTAGCGGGGACCGGGGAGCTGTTTTTT
>TRBD2|TRBV10-3|once|TRBJ2-4
CAISASGGPGDIQYF
TGTGCCATCAGTGCTTCGGGGGGGCCGGGAGACATTCAGTACTTC
>NA|TRBV5-1|NA|TRBJ1-6
CASSLAGQWNSPLHF
TGCGCCAGCAGCTTGGCCGGACAGTGGAATTCACCCCTCCACTTT
>NA|TRBV11-2|NA|TRBJ2-7
CASSLTGEAGYEQYF
TGTGCCAGCAGCTTGACCGGGGAAGCGGGTTACGAGCAGTACTTC
>TRBD2|TRBV6-2/TRBV6-3|NA|TRBJ2-1
CASSYLAGGLGNEQFF
TGTGCCAGCAGTTACCTAGCGGGGGGGCTAGGAAATGAGCAGTTCTTC
>TRBD2|TRBV3-1/TRBV3-2|NA|TRBJ2-7
CASSRISGVASYEQYF
TGTGCCAGCAGCCGAATTAGCGGGGTTGCTTCCTACGAGCAGTACTTC
>TRBD2|TRBV27|NA|TRBJ2-1
CASSFGTSGENEQFF
TGTGCCAGCAGTTTCGGGACTAGCGGGGAAAATGAGCAGTTCTTC
>NA|TRBV4-1|NA|TRBJ1-2
CASSQDFGDGYTF
TGCGCCAGCAGCCAAGATTTCGGGGATGGCTACACCTTC
>NA|TRBV10-3|few|TRBJ2-7
CAISESGSYEQYF
TGTGCCATCAGTGAATCGGGCTCCTACGAGCAGTACTTC
>NA|TRBV10-3|few|TRBJ2-3
CAISENGFGGTDTQYF
TGTGCCATCAGTGAGAATGGGTTCGGGGGCACAGATACGCAGTATTTT
>NA|TRBV6-2/TRBV6-3|NA|TRBJ1-1
CASSAHPDTEAFF
TGTGCCAGCAGTGCCCACCCGGACACTGAAGCTTTCTTT
>NA|TRBV6-6|NA|TRBJ1-1
CASSKRQLNTEAFF
TGTGCCAGCAGTAAACGACAGTTGAACACTGAAGCTTTCTTT
>TRBD1|TRBV2|NA|TRBJ2-1
CASSRQGHEQFF
TGTGCCAGCAGTCGACAGGGTCATGAGCAGTTCTTC
>NA|TRBV11-3|NA|TRBJ1-1
CASRTGFTEAFF
TGTGCCAGCAGGACAGGATTCACTGAAGCTTTCTTT
>TRBD2|TRBV10-3|NA|TRBJ2-1
CAISMERGNEQFF
TGTGCCATCAGTATGGAGCGGGGGAATGAGCAGTTCTTC
>TRBD2|TRBV7-2|few|TRBJ2-2
CASSYRTSGGTVTGELFF
TGTGCCAGCAGCTACCGGACTAGCGGGGGGACGGTCACCGGGGAGCTGTTTTTT
>NA|TRBV19|NA|TRBJ2-3
CASSEVASTDTQYF
TGTGCCAGTAGTGAAGTAGCTAGCACAGATACGCAGTATTTT
>TRBD1|TRBV29-1|NA|TRBJ1-6
CSVRDRVYSPLHF
TGCAGCGTGAGGGACAGGGTGTATTCACCCCTCCACTTT
>TRBD1|TRBV6-5|NA|TRBJ2-3
CASLPRGTGTDTQYF
TGTGCCAGCCTCCCCCGGGGGACAGGGACAGATACGCAGTATTTT
>NA|TRBV6-5|few|TRBJ2-2
CASTYSQGYTGELFF
TGTGCCAGCACCTATAGTCAGGGGTACACCGGGGAGCTGTTTTTT
>NA|TRBV4-1|NA|TRBJ1-2
CASSQDDRSYGYTF
TGCGCCAGCAGCCAAGATGACAGGTCCTATGGCTACACCTTC
>NA|TRBV7-9|NA|TRBJ2-2
CASSQPSGVAGELFF
TGTGCCAGCAGCCAACCATCAGGGGTGGCCGGGGAGCTGTTTTTT
>TRBD1|TRBV4-2|NA|TRBJ2-3
CASSQDWTGQDTQYF
TGTGCCAGCAGCCAAGATTGGACAGGACAGGATACGCAGTATTTT
>NA|TRBV5-1|NA|TRBJ2-2
CASSSGLWNGGELFF
TGCGCCAGCAGCTCAGGACTATGGAACGGCGGGGAGCTGTTTTTT
>NA|TRBV9|NA|TRBJ2-3
CASSPETGTITDTQYF
TGTGCCAGCAGCCCCGAAACAGGGACCATCACAGATACGCAGTATTTT
>TRBD1|TRBV2|NA|TRBJ1-4
CASSEMSGGGREKLFF
TGTGCCAGCAGTGAAATGTCAGGAGGGGGCAGGGAAAAACTGTTTTTT
>TRBD1|TRBV2|NA|TRBJ2-1
CASSTTDTGGNTYNEQFF
TGTGCCAGCAGTACTACCGACACAGGGGGTAACACCTACAATGAGCAGTTCTTC
>NA|TRBV12-5|many|TRBJ1-6
CASGFLGATYNSPLHF
TGTGCTAGTGGTTTTCTAGGGGCAACATATAATTCACCCCTCCACTTT
>TRBD2|TRBV3-1/TRBV3-2|NA|TRBJ2-5
CASSPGGVETQYF
TGTGCCAGCAGCCCGGGGGGGGTGGAGACCCAGTACTTC
>NA|TRBV6-5|NA|TRBJ2-1
CASSRRWGGEQFF
TGTGCCAGCTCCCGAAGATGGGGCGGTGAGCAGTTCTTC
>NA|TRBV28|NA|TRBJ1-5
CASSYVGGSNQPQHF
TGTGCCAGCAGTTACGTTGGGGGGAGCAATCAGCCCCAGCATTTT
>TRBD1|TRBV19|NA|TRBJ2-5
CASSPKGRGLQETQYF
TGTGCCAGTAGCCCGAAGGGCAGGGGGTTACAAGAGACCCAGTACTTC
>TRBD2|TRBV5-4|once|TRBJ2-7
CACRTSGSYEQYF
TGTGCCTGCCGGACTAGCGGGTCCTACGAGCAGTACTTC
>NA|TRBV3-1/TRBV3-2|NA|TRBJ2-7
CASSPTALTSYEQYF
TGTGCCAGCAGCCCGACAGCCCTCACTTCCTACGAGCAGTACTTC
>TRBD2|TRBV29-1|NA|TRBJ2-5
CSVSGAGGETQYF
TGCAGCGTGAGCGGGGCGGGAGGAGAGACCCAGTACTTC
>NA|TRBV4-1|once|TRBJ2-5
CASSQSGEETQYF
TGCGCCAGCAGCCAGTCAGGGGAAGAGACCCAGTACTTC
>NA|TRBV7-2|NA|TRBJ2-3
CASSGGARDTQYF
TGTGCCAGCAGCGGGGGGGCCAGGGATACGCAGTATTTT
>NA|TRBV11-2|NA|TRBJ2-4
CASSVNRLLAKNIQYF
TGTGCCAGCAGCGTCAACAGATTACTAGCCAAAAACATTCAGTACTTC
>NA|TRBV2|once|TRBJ2-3
CASSPEASSTDTQYF
TGTGCCAGCAGCCCAGAGGCCTCAAGCACAGATACGCAGTATTTT
>NA|TRBV7-3|NA|TRBJ2-1
CASSRNVGNEQFF
TGTGCCAGCAGCCGAAACGTCGGGAATGAGCAGTTCTTC
>NA|TRBV7-2|NA|TRBJ1-6
CASSLYIGGGDSPLHF
TGTGCCAGCAGCTTATATATCGGAGGGGGGGATTCACCCCTCCACTTT
>TRBD2|TRBV7-2|NA|TRBJ2-3
CASSLLVAGRRDTQYF
TGTGCCAGCAGCTTACTGGTAGCGGGGAGGCGAGATACGCAGTATTTT
>TRBD2|TRBV6-2/TRBV6-3|NA|TRBJ2-3
CASSAGTSGTRPSTDTQYF
TGTGCCAGCAGTGCCGGGACTAGCGGGACCCGGCCCAGCACAGATACGCAGTATTTT
>NA|TRBV6-5|NA|TRBJ1-6
CASSREYNSPLHF
TGTGCCAGCAGCCGGGAATATAATTCACCCCTCCACTTT